The 27 T cell receptor beta chains in this list originate from one sample, sequenced in a study of long-term antiretroviral therapy in people with HIV. Researchers report immunoSEQ v3.0 was run at survey level. Generated by immunoSEQ multiplex PCR, the TCRdb table keeps only in-frame clones and is missing some. The sample contains some 11,000 clones, around three quarters of which appear only once. The starting material was unsorted PBMCs, obtained at the start of antiretroviral therapy, before treatment. The source of these receptors is a man aged 25 to 40 with HIV.

This clone appeared a single time. The chain joins TRBV19 to TRBJ2-7; D perhaps matches TRBD1 (6 bases). Germline loops: CDR1 LNHDA, CDR2 SQIVND (reference sequence). V was pared by 4 bases and J by 1 base, with 14 bases between. This CDR3 is 15 amino acids long. CDR3 in DNA: TGTGCCAGTAGTAAACAGGGAAAGAAGTCCTACGAGCAGTACTTC. Amino acids: CASSKQGKKSYEQYF.

The gene calls are TRBV7-9 and TRBJ2-5, with 9 bases fitting TRBD2. The CDR3 covers 15 residues. The J segment lost 2 bases and the V segment lost 7 bases, leaving 8 bases of the junction unmatched. Germline-derived CDR1 and CDR2 are SEHNR and FQNEAQ (reference sequence). The CDR3: CASTILAGGQETQYF. The CDR3 nucleotides are TGTGCCAGCACCATTTTGGCGGGGGGGCAAGAGACCCAGTACTTC.

The chain uses TRBV2 and TRBJ1-1; 7 nucleotides line up with TRBD1. The CDR3 is made up of 14 amino acids. With V trimmed by 4 bases and J by 5 bases, 7 bases remained unmatched. In germline, CDR1 is SNHLY, CDR2 FYNNEI. For the CDR3, the DNA is TGTGCCAGCAGTGGGACAGGCAAGGGTACTGAAGCTTTCTTT. This sequence encodes CASSGTGKGTEAFF.

Written as DNA, the CDR3 is TGTGCCAGCAGAGGGACAGGGTTCTCTGGGGCCAACGTCCTGACTTTC. Its translation: CASRGTGFSGANVLTF. The V call is TRBV28, the J call TRBJ2-6; 9 nucleotides agree with TRBD1. V shed 6 bases and J 0 bases; nucleotides not matched to a gene: 3. CDR3 size: 16 residues. Germline lookup yields CDR1 MDHEN and CDR2 SYDVKM.

The rearrangement uses TRBV5-1 and TRBJ2-3, with 7 bases lining up with TRBD2. There are 14 residues in the CDR3. V gave up 4 bases and J gave up 5 bases; unmatched junction bases: 7. The germline V gene encodes CDR1 SGHRS and CDR2 YFSETQ. CDR3 coding DNA: TGCGCCAGCAGCCTCGGTGCGGGGGTAGATACGCAGTATTTT. This translates into CASSLGAGVDTQYF.

This chain joins TRBV7-9 and TRBJ2-7; the D gene is possibly TRBD2 (5 bases). This CDR3 contains 14 residues. Germline loops: CDR1 SEHNR, CDR2 FQNEAQ (reference sequence). V lost 5 bases and J lost 3, with 14 bases in between. The CDR3 region has the DNA TGTGCCAGCAGCACTTTCGACGGGGTCTACGAGCAGTACTTC. Translated, it gives CASSTFDGVYEQYF.

This rearrangement joins TRBV5-4 to TRBJ2-7; D is unresolved. This CDR3 comprises 14 residues. Germline assignment: CDR1 SGHNT and CDR2 YYREEE (reference sequence). V was clipped by 0 bases and J by 2 bases, with 9 bases between them. CDR3 nucleotide sequence: TGTGCCAGCAGCTTGGAGGGCGATCCCTACGAGCAGTACTTC. This translates into CASSLEGDPYEQYF.

This clone came up a few times. This rearrangement joins TRBV30 to TRBJ1-3; D not certain. The CDR3 extends over 15 amino acids. CDR1 and CDR2 (germline): GTSNPN, SVGIG (reference sequence). Trimming took off 3 bases at V and 0 bases at J, with 12 bases between the two ends. The CDR3 sequence is CAWREMRNSGNTIYF. The CDR3 nucleotides read TGTGCCTGGAGAGAGATGCGGAACTCTGGAAACACCATATATTTT.

The V call is TRBV6-1, the J call TRBJ1-6, with D possibly matching TRBD1 (5 bases). The germline gives CDR1 MNHNS, CDR2 SASEGT. V was shortened by 1 base and J by 6 bases, with 13 bases between the two germline ends. This CDR3 comprises 16 residues. The CDR3 DNA follows: TGTGCCAGCAGTGAAGGGCCGGGGGTCGGTAATTCACCCCTCCACTTT. Its translation is CASSEGPGVGNSPLHF.

The CDR3 bases are TGTGCCAGCAGCATACAGGGGGCCCCTGAAGCTTTCTTT. It specifies CASSIQGAPEAFF. The chain uses TRBV5-5 and TRBJ1-1; TRBD1 agrees at 9 bases. CDR1 and CDR2 (germline): SGHKS, YYEKEE (reference sequence). The J segment lost 6 bases and the V segment lost 4 bases, leaving 4 bases of the junction unmatched. The CDR3 runs 13 residues.

This clone was seen a single time. This chain links TRBV4-3 with TRBJ2-3, with D uncertain. V was cut by 1 base and J by 4 bases, with 12 bases left in between. The CDR3 covers 15 residues. Looked up from germline, CDR1 is LGHNA and CDR2 is YSLEER. The CDR3 nucleotides are TGCGCCAGCAGCCAAGGTATCGTTGCCCCAGATACGCAGTATTTT. Amino acids: CASSQGIVAPDTQYF.

The J gene is TRBJ2-2, the V gene TRBV19; TRBD1 might be the D (5 bases). V was trimmed by 7 bases and J by 0 bases, leaving 9 bases between them. This CDR3 has 14 amino acids. Germline CDR1 LNHDA, CDR2 SQIVND (reference sequence). The CDR3 spells CASTTGANTGELFF. CDR3 DNA sequence: TGTGCCAGTACCACAGGAGCGAACACCGGGGAGCTGTTTTTT.

V usage is TRBV27 and J usage is TRBJ2-5; no firm D call. V was pared by 6 bases and J by 5 bases, with 10 bases between. The CDR3 has 12 amino acids. CDR1 is MNHEY and CDR2 is SMNVEV in the germline V gene (reference sequence). The CDR3 is CASSPNYETQYF. The CDR3 bases are TGTGCCAGCAGCCCTAATTACGAGACCCAGTACTTC.

The chain uses TRBV5-1 and TRBJ2-2; maybe TRBD1 (6 bases). The CDR3 extends over 16 amino acids. The germline gives CDR1 SGHRS, CDR2 YFSETQ. The ends were cut back, 2 bases at V and 6 bases at J, with 17 bases in the middle. CDR3 loop: CASSLTGFDRPGELFF. The DNA for the CDR3 is TGCGCCAGCAGCTTAACAGGGTTCGATCGTCCCGGGGAGCTGTTTTTT.

The V and J genes are TRBV11-2 and TRBJ1-1; D not resolved. The CDR3 extends over 15 amino acids. Deletions cut 0 bases from V and 1 base from J, with 9 bases between. The germline V gene encodes CDR1 SGHAT and CDR2 FQNNGV. Here the CDR3 DNA reads TGTGCCAGCAGCTTAGAGCCATTGGGGAACACTGAAGCTTTCTTT. It encodes CASSLEPLGNTEAFF.

The V and J genes are TRBV5-1 and TRBJ1-4; TRBD1 matches 9 bases. Germline V lookup: CDR1 SGHRS, CDR2 YFSETQ. Germline trimming cut 4 bases from V and 3 bases from J; bases unmatched to any gene: 7. This CDR3 contains 16 residues. This CDR3 reads CASSTGTGSANEKLFF. CDR3 sequence (DNA): TGCGCCAGCAGCACCGGGACAGGGAGTGCTAATGAAAAACTGTTTTTT.

This clone is labeled as medium-sized. The chain carries TRBV5-5 and TRBJ1-3, with 8 bases identical to TRBD1. Unmatched junction bases numbered 11, after V lost 4 bases and J lost 8 bases. CDR1 and CDR2 (germline): SGHKS, YYEKEE (reference sequence). The CDR3 spans 15 residues. The CDR3 DNA reads as TGTGCCAGCAGCCCCCGGGACAGGTCGGTAGACACCATATATTTT. It is translated as CASSPRDRSVDTIYF.

The chain joins TRBV5-8 to TRBJ1-4; D not resolved. This CDR3 is 12 amino acids long. Trimming stripped 1 base from V and 8 bases from J, with 6 bases between. Germline CDR1 reads SGHTS; CDR2 reads YDEGEE. The CDR3 DNA reads TGTGCCAGCAGCTTGAATCGGGAAAAACTGTTTTTT. This gives the protein CASSLNREKLFF.

The CDR3 is CASSLSTAAYEQYF. CDR3 sequence (DNA): TGTGCCAGCAGCTTATCTACGGCCGCCTACGAGCAGTACTTC. The genes are TRBV7-9 and TRBJ2-7; no definite D call. Germline loops: CDR1 SEHNR, CDR2 FQNEAQ (reference sequence). V lost 2 bases and J lost 2, with 10 bases in between. This CDR3 contains 14 residues.

This clone was seen a handful of times. The chain joins TRBV11-2 to TRBJ2-5, with 13 bases lining up with TRBD2. The CDR3 loop spans 17 amino acids. V shed 5 bases, J shed 0 bases, and the junction held 6 bases outside the gene matches. Per the germline V gene, CDR1 is SGHAT and CDR2 is FQNNGV. As DNA, the CDR3 is TGTGCCAGCAGCCCCATTACTAGCGGGGGGGACCAAGAGACCCAGTACTTC. It translates to CASSPITSGGDQETQYF.

V and J are TRBV25-1 and TRBJ2-5; D might be TRBD2 (5 bases). The germline CDR1 and CDR2 sequences are MGHDK and SYGVNS. This CDR3 contains 12 residues. The ends were cut back, 9 bases at V and 0 bases at J, with 8 bases in the middle. The CDR3 nucleotides are TGTGCCAGTAGGACTGACCAAGAGACCCAGTACTTC. Its protein is CASRTDQETQYF.

This clone was detected only a few times. The chain combines TRBV9 with TRBJ1-6; no reliable D call. CDR1 and CDR2 (germline): SGDLS, YYNGEE. Trimming took off 0 bases at V and 10 bases at J, with 11 bases between the two ends. This CDR3 contains 14 residues. The CDR3: CASSVVGEGSPLHF. The DNA for the CDR3 is TGTGCCAGCAGCGTAGTGGGAGAAGGGTCACCCCTCCACTTT.

The chain recombines TRBV2 with TRBJ2-1; no firm D call. The V and J ends lost 8 bases and 2 bases respectively, with 10 bases between them. The CDR3 runs to 13 residues. Germline lookup yields CDR1 SNHLY and CDR2 FYNNEI. CDR3 region: CASRGGTYNEQFF. CDR3 in DNA: TGTGCCAGCCGTGGCGGCACCTACAATGAGCAGTTCTTC.

CDR3 nucleotide sequence: TGTGCCAGCAGCTTAGAAGGGCCAGCGGGAGGTCCCACAGATACGCAGTATTTT. Residues: CASSLEGPAGGPTDTQYF. The chain joins TRBV7-8 to TRBJ2-3; the match to TRBD2 covers 9 bases. CDR1 and CDR2 from the germline V gene are SGHVS and FQNEAQ. V lost 1 base to trimming and J lost 2 bases; unmatched junction nucleotides: 10. The CDR3 contains 18 residues.

This chain uses TRBV28 with TRBJ2-7, with TRBD2 matching over 11 bases. The ends lost 6 bases at V and 7 bases at J; junction bases unmatched: 17. The CDR3 loop spans 17 amino acids. Per germline, CDR1 MDHEN and CDR2 SYDVKM. CDR3 loop: CASRHGTSGYTGWEQYF. The CDR3 DNA is TGTGCCAGCAGGCACGGGACTAGCGGCTATACCGGTTGGGAGCAGTACTTC.

The genes are TRBV11-2 and TRBJ1-1; TRBD1 might be the D (6 bases). The germline V gene encodes CDR1 SGHAT and CDR2 FQNNGV. The germline V and J ends were trimmed by 1 base and 7 bases, with 10 bases remaining between them. This CDR3 has 13 residues. The CDR3 region has the DNA TGTGCCAGCAGCTTAGGCGCAGGGGTTGAAGCTTTCTTT. It specifies CASSLGAGVEAFF.

The rearrangement uses TRBV2 and TRBJ1-2; 7 bases fit TRBD1. This CDR3 is built from 15 residues. The trim removed 4 bases at V and 3 bases at J, leaving 8 bases unmatched. Germline V gives CDR1 SNHLY, CDR2 FYNNEI. CDR3: CASSGGRQGDYGYTF. The CDR3 DNA is TGTGCCAGCAGTGGAGGTCGACAGGGCGACTATGGCTACACCTTC. The variable domain in full, completed from reference TRBV2 and TRBJ1-2, reads EPEVTQTPSHQVTQMGQEVILRCVPISNHLYFYWYRQILGQKVEFLVSFYNNEISEKSEIFDDQFSVERPDGSNFTLKIRSTKLEDSAMYFCASSGGRQGDYGYTFGSGTRLTVV.